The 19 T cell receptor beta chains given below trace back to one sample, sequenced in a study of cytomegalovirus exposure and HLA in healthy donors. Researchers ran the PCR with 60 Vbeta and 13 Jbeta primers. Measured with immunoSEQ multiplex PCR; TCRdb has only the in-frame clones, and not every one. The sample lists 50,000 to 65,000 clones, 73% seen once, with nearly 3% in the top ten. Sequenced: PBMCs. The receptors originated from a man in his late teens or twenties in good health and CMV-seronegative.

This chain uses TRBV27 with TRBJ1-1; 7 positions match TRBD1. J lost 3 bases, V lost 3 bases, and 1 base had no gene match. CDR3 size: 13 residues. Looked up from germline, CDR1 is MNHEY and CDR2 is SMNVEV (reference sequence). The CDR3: CASSFTGDTEAFF. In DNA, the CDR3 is TGTGCCAGCAGTTTTACAGGGGACACTGAAGCTTTCTTT.

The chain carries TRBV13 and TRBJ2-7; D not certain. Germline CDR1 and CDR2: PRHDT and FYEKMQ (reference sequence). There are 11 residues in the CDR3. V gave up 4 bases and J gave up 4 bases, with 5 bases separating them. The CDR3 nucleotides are TGTGCCAGCAGCTACAGATACGAGCAGTACTTC. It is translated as CASSYRYEQYF.

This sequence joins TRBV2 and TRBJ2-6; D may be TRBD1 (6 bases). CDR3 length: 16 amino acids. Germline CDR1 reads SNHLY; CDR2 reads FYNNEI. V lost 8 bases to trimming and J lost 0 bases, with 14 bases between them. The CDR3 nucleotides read TGTGCCAGCGTGGGCAGGGGTGACTCTGGGGCCAACGTCCTGACTTTC. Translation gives CASVGRGDSGANVLTF.

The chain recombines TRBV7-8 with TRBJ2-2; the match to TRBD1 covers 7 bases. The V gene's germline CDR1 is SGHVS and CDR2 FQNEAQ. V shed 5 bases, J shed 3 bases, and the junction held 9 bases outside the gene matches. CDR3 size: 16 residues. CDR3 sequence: CASSTYSGTDTGELFF. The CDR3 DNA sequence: TGTGCCAGCAGCACCTACTCGGGGACAGACACCGGGGAGCTGTTTTTT. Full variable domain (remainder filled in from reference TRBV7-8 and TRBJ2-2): GAGVSQSPRYKVAKRGQDVALRCDPISGHVSLFWYQQALGQGPEFLTYFQNEAQLDKSGLPSDRFFAERPEGSVSTLKIQRTQQEDSAVYLCASSTYSGTDTGELFFGEGSRLTVL.

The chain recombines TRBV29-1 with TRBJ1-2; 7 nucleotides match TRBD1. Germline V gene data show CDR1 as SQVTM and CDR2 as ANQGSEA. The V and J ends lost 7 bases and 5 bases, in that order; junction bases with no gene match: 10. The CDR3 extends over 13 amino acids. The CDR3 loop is CSAMRDSSYGYTF. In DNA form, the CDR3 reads TGCAGCGCGATGCGGGACAGCTCTTATGGCTACACCTTC.

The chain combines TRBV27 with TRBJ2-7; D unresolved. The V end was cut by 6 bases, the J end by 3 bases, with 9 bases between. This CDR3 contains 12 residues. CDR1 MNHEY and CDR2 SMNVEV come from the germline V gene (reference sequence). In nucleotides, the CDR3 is TGTGCCAGCAGGGCCAGAATCTACGAGCAGTACTTC. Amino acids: CASRARIYEQYF.

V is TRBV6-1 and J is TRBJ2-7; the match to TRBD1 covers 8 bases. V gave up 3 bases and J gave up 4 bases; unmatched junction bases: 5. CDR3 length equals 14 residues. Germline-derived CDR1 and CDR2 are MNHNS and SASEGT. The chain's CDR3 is CASSDRGRGYEQYF. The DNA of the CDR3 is TGTGCCAGCAGTGACAGGGGGCGAGGGTACGAGCAGTACTTC.

The CDR3 sequence: CASSLTRLDFTGELFF. The CDR3 nucleotides are TGTGCCAGCAGCTTAACCCGACTGGATTTCACCGGGGAGCTGTTTTTT. The V call is TRBV13, the J call TRBJ2-2, with D hard to call. Germline-derived CDR1 and CDR2 are PRHDT and FYEKMQ (reference sequence). V gave up 2 bases and J gave up 4 bases, with 14 bases separating them. This CDR3 spans 16 amino acids.

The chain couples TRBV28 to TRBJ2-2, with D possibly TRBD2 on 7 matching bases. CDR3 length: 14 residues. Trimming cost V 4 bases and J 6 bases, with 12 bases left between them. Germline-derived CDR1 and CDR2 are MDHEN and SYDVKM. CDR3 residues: CASSWGGRAGELFF. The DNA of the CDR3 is TGTGCCAGCAGTTGGGGGGGGCGCGCCGGGGAGCTGTTTTTT.

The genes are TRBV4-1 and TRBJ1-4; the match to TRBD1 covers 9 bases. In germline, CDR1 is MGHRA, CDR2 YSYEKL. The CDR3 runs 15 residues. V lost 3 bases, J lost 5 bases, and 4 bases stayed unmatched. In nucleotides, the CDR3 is TGCGCCAGCAGCCAGCCTGGACAGGGGAATGAAAAACTGTTTTTT. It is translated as CASSQPGQGNEKLFF.

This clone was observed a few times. CDR3 bases: TGTGCCATCAGTGAGGCCAGGGAGGGATATGGCTACACCTTC. It encodes CAISEAREGYGYTF. This chain uses TRBV10-3 with TRBJ1-2, with a weak D call TRBD1 (5 bases). The CDR3 length is 14 residues. Looked up from germline, CDR1 is ENHRY and CDR2 is SYGVKD. Trimming shortened V by 2 bases and J by 5 bases, and 12 bases separated the two germline ends.

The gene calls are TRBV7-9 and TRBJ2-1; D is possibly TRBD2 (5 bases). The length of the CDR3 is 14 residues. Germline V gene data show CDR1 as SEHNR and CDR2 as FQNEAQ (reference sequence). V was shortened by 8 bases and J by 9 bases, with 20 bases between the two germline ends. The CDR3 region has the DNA TGTGCCAGCTCCTTTAAGGGTCGGGGATTTGAGCAGTTCTTC. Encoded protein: CASSFKGRGFEQFF.

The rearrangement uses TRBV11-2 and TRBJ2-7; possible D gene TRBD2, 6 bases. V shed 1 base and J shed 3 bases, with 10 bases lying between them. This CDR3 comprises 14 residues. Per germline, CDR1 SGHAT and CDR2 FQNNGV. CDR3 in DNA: TGTGCCAGCAGCTTAGGGAGGGCAATCTACGAGCAGTACTTC. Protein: CASSLGRAIYEQYF.

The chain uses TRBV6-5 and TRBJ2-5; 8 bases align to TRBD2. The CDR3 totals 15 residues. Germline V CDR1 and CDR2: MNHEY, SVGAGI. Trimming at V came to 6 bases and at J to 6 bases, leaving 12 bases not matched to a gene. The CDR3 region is CASSRPGGRQKTQYF. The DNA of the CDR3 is TGTGCCAGCAGCCGCCCCGGCGGGAGGCAGAAGACCCAGTACTTC.

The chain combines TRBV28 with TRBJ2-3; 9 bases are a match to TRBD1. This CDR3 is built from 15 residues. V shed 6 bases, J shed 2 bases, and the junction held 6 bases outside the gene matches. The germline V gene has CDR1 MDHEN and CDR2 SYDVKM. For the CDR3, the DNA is TGTGCCAGCAGGCCAAACAGGGGGCCCACAGATACGCAGTATTTT. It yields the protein CASRPNRGPTDTQYF.

DNA of the CDR3: TGTGCCAGCAGCACAGGGCTATTTAATGAAAAACTGTTTTTT. Its protein product is CASSTGLFNEKLFF. The chain recombines TRBV7-9 with TRBJ1-4; a possible D gene is TRBD1 (6 bases). The V end was cut by 5 bases, the J end by 4 bases, with 11 bases between. Germline V gene lookup returns CDR1 SEHNR and CDR2 FQNEAQ (reference sequence). This CDR3 spans 14 amino acids.

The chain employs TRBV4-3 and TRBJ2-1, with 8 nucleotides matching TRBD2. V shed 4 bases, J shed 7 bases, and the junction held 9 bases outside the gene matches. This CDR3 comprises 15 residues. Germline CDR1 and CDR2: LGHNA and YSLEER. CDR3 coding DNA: TGCGCCAGCAGCCGAGGGACTAGTAAGTTAAATGAGCAGTTCTTC. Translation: CASSRGTSKLNEQFF.

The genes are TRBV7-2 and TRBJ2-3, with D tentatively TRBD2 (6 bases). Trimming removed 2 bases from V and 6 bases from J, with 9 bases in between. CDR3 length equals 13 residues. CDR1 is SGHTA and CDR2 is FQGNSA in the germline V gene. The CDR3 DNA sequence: TGTGCCAGCAGCTTACAAGGAGGGGATACGCAGTATTTT. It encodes CASSLQGGDTQYF.

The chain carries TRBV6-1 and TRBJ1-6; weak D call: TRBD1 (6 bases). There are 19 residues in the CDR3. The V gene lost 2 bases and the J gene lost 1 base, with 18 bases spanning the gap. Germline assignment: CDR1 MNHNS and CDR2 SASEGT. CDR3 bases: TGTGCCAGCAGTGAATATCACTCGACAGGAAAGTCCTATAATTCACCCCTCCACTTT. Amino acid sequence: CASSEYHSTGKSYNSPLHF.